The clone carrying this TCR beta chain was counted a few times. Its antigen is unidentified. V lost 6 bases, J lost 3 bases, and 6 bases stayed unmatched. The CDR3 consists of 13 residues. CDR1 is SQVTM and CDR2 is ANQGSEA in the germline V gene. This sample is drawn from a study of beta chain features in type 1 diabetes. One heparinised draw, averaging about 116 mL, was taken per donor. Isolated RNA was reverse transcribed in full, so expressed TCRB transcripts were sequenced. Assay used: immunoSEQ multiplex PCR; TCRdb lists only in-frame clones, some missing. The sample has some 190,000 clones; roughly 7.1% are singletons. Study-level points and caveats: People with Type 1 diabetes carried modestly yet significantly shorter TCRB CDR3s in all four CD4+ subsets.

The receptor's source is a woman aged 40 to 50 with type 1 diabetes. The chain is built from TRBV29-1 and TRBJ1-2; TRBD1 matches at 8 bases. Sequencing was done on a sample of central memory CD4+ T cells from blood. CDR3 sequence reads: CSVLTGADYGYTF. Here the CDR3 DNA reads TGCAGCGTATTGACAGGGGCGGACTATGGCTACACCTTC.